These 13 T cell receptor beta chains share one sample of origin, sequenced in a study of beta chain features in type 1 diabetes. Sequencing targeted expressed TCRB transcripts, as all isolated RNA had been reverse transcribed. The method was immunoSEQ multiplex PCR; TCRdb's version includes in-frame clones alone and lacks a portion of them. The top ten clones hold 0.023% of a sample with 860,000 or so clones, roughly a sixth of them seen once. The sequenced material came from naive CD4+ T cells from blood. These receptors were collected from a young woman in good health.

This clone showed up just a few times. The chain employs TRBV6-5 and TRBJ2-5; 7 nucleotides align to TRBD1. Looked up from germline, CDR1 is MNHEY and CDR2 is SVGAGI. There are 13 residues in the CDR3. The junction had 11 bases not matched to a gene; V was cut back by 11 bases and J by 5 bases. CDR3 loop: CASRQGAWETQYF. CDR3 nucleotides: TGTGCCTCCCGACAGGGCGCGTGGGAGACCCAGTACTTC.

This clone came up a few times. The chain has TRBV9 and TRBJ2-1; 9 bases are a match to TRBD1. The CDR3 is made up of 17 amino acids. Germline CDR1 is SGDLS and CDR2 is YYNGEE. V lost 3 bases, J lost 2 bases, and 9 bases stayed unmatched. CDR3 in DNA: TGTGCCAGCAGCGAGCGACCCGGGACAGGGCCCTACAATGAGCAGTTCTTC. Translation gives CASSERPGTGPYNEQFF. Full variable domain (rest looked up from reference TRBV9 and TRBJ2-1): DSGVTQTPKHLITATGQRVTLRCSPRSGDLSVYWYQQSLDQGLQFLIQYYNGEERAKGNILERFSAQQFPDLHSELNLSSLELGDSALYFCASSERPGTGPYNEQFFGPGTRLTVL.

There are a few counts of this clone. The chain combines TRBV18 with TRBJ2-3; TRBD1 matches at 8 bases. The CDR3 consists of 15 residues. Germline assignment: CDR1 KGHSH and CDR2 LQKENI. The V segment lost 6 bases and the J segment 1 base; nucleotides outside the gene matches: 6. DNA of the CDR3: TGTGCCAGCTCGCCTCGGACAGGGCGCACAGATACGCAGTATTTT. It translates to CASSPRTGRTDTQYF. The full variable domain, in which reference TRBV18 and TRBJ2-3 provide the parts outside the CDR3, is NAGVMQNPRHLVRRRGQEARLRCSPMKGHSHVYWYRQLPEEGLKFMVYLQKENIIDESGMPKERFSAEFPKEGPSILRIQQVVRGDSAAYFCASSPRTGRTDTQYFGPGTRLTVL.

This chain connects TRBV14 to TRBJ2-5; unclear D gene. V was clipped by 0 bases and J by 4 bases, with 9 bases between them. Germline loops: CDR1 SGHDN, CDR2 FVKESK. The CDR3 length is 14 residues. CDR3 region: CASSQELGRETQYF. The CDR3 nucleotides read TGTGCCAGCAGCCAAGAACTCGGGCGAGAGACCCAGTACTTC.

This clone appeared a few times. This chain links TRBV7-3 with TRBJ2-1, with D uncertain. CDR3 length equals 15 residues. Trimming removed 6 bases at V and 0 bases at J, with 12 bases between. Germline lookup yields CDR1 SGHTA and CDR2 FQGTGA. Here the CDR3 DNA reads TGTGCCAGCAGTGATGGCCATAGCTCCTACAATGAGCAGTTCTTC. It specifies CASSDGHSSYNEQFF.

The chain has TRBV7-3 and TRBJ2-5; TRBD2 matches at 10 bases. The CDR3 is 14 residues long. Germline V lookup: CDR1 SGHTA, CDR2 FQGTGA. With V trimmed by 5 bases and J by 2 bases, 2 bases remained unmatched. The chain's CDR3 is CASSASGRQETQYF. CDR3 coding DNA: TGTGCCAGCAGCGCTAGCGGGAGACAAGAGACCCAGTACTTC.

In this sample, this clone turned up a few times. This chain connects TRBV5-1 to TRBJ2-3, with a possible D match to TRBD1 (6 bases). This CDR3 comprises 17 residues. From germline, CDR1 is SGHRS and CDR2 YFSETQ. V was clipped by 0 bases and J by 2 bases, with 16 bases between them. The CDR3 nucleotides are TGCGCCAGCAGCTTGGCCCCCACAGGGCCATCCACAGATACGCAGTATTTT. It specifies CASSLAPTGPSTDTQYF.

This clone turned up a few times. V and J are TRBV5-4 and TRBJ2-1; a possible D gene is TRBD1 (6 bases). This CDR3 region has 13 residues. The germline V gene has CDR1 SGHNT and CDR2 YYREEE (reference sequence). The V and J ends lost 4 bases and 7 bases respectively, with 12 bases between them. The CDR3, as DNA: TGTGCCAGCAGCCTACAGGGTGGGAATGAGCAGTTCTTC. It specifies CASSLQGGNEQFF.

The V call is TRBV7-9, the J call TRBJ2-5; D is perhaps TRBD2 (6 bases). The CDR3 is 14 residues long. The germline V and J ends were trimmed by 1 base and 13 bases, with 19 bases remaining between them. Germline V gene lookup returns CDR1 SEHNR and CDR2 FQNEAQ (reference sequence). For the CDR3, the DNA is TGTGCCAGCAGCTTAGATCGTGCGTGCGGGGACGGGTACTTC. As protein: CASSLDRACGDGYF.

The chain has TRBV9 and TRBJ1-2; 9 bases line up with TRBD1. The J segment lost 7 bases and the V segment lost 4 bases, leaving 11 bases of the junction unmatched. The V gene's germline CDR1 is SGDLS and CDR2 YYNGEE. The CDR3 totals 15 residues. The CDR3 bases are TGTGCCAGCAGCTGCGGGACAGGGAGAAGTCGTGGCTACACCTTC. It specifies CASSCGTGRSRGYTF.

This clone was observed once. This chain's CDR3 is CASRPHSDTYNEQFF. The CDR3 bases are TGCGCCAGCAGACCTCATTCCGACACCTACAATGAGCAGTTCTTC. The chain couples TRBV5-1 to TRBJ2-1, with D unresolved. This CDR3 comprises 15 residues. Trimming removed 5 bases from V and 2 bases from J, with 14 bases in between. Germline CDR1 is SGHRS and CDR2 is YFSETQ.

In nucleotides, the CDR3 is TGTGCCAGCAGTTTTGGGCTCAGCACAGATACGCAGTATTTT. This codes for CASSFGLSTDTQYF. This chain joins TRBV27 and TRBJ2-3, with D hard to call. V dropped 3 bases and J dropped 0 bases, with 7 bases sitting between them. Germline V gives CDR1 MNHEY, CDR2 SMNVEV (reference sequence). The CDR3 has 14 amino acids.

This clone was recorded a few times. The rearrangement uses TRBV9 and TRBJ2-7; D remains ambiguous. This CDR3 spans 15 amino acids. V lost 0 bases, J lost 5 bases, and 15 bases lay in between. Per the germline V gene, CDR1 is SGDLS and CDR2 is YYNGEE. The CDR3 is CASSVEVVDNNEQYF. In nucleotides, the CDR3 is TGTGCCAGCAGCGTAGAGGTGGTAGACAATAACGAGCAGTACTTC.